The source of this TCR beta chain is a study of T cell changes during pregnancy in multiple sclerosis. The trim removed 4 bases at V and 9 bases at J, leaving 19 bases unmatched. CDR1 and CDR2 from the germline V gene are SGHVS and FQNEAQ. This CDR3 spans 18 amino acids. Method: immunoSEQ multiplex PCR; TCRdb's copy keeps in-frame clones and lacks some. The sample consists of roughly 100,000 clones, 80% to 95% of them appearing once. The clonotype comes from a female donor with multiple sclerosis, enrolled in a pregnancy study. Sequenced material: peripheral blood, taken after pregnancy. The chain joins TRBV7-8 to TRBJ2-1; 9 nucleotides align to TRBD1. CDR3 sequence: CASSSSRTGAPLVGEQFF. The DNA for the CDR3 is TGTGCCAGCAGCTCCTCCAGGACAGGGGCCCCCTTAGTGGGTGAGCAGTTCTTC.